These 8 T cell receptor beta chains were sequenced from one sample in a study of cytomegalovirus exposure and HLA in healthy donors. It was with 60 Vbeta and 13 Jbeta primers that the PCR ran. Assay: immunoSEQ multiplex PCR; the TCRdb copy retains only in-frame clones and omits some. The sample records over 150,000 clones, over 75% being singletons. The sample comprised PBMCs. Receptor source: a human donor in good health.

The DNA of the CDR3 is TGCGCCAGCAGCCAAGTTCTCATCAGGGGAAGCACAGATACGCAGTATTTT. It yields the protein CASSQVLIRGSTDTQYF. The gene calls are TRBV4-3 and TRBJ2-3, with D perhaps TRBD1 (6 bases). Germline CDR1 is LGHNA and CDR2 is YSLEER. Trimming cost V 1 base and J 0 bases, with 14 bases left between them. This CDR3 contains 17 residues.

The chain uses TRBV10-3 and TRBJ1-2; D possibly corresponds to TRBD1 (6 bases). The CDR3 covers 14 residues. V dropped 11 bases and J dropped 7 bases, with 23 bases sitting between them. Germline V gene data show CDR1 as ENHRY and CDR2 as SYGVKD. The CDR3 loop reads CALGGRGRLGGYTF. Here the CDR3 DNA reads TGTGCCCTGGGTGGCAGGGGTCGTTTGGGTGGCTACACCTTC.

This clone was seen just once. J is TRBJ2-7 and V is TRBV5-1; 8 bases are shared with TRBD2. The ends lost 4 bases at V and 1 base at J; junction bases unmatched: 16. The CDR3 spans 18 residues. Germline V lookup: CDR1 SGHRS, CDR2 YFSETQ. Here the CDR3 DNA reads TGCGCCAGCAGCGGGGGGCCTGCGGGGCGGGGGGATTCCTACGAGCAGTACTTC. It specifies CASSGGPAGRGDSYEQYF.

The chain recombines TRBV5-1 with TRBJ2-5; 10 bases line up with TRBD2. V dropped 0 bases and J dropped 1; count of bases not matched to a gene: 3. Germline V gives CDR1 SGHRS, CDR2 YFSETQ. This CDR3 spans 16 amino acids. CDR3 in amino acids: CASSLVLAGTQETQYF. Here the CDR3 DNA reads TGCGCCAGCAGCTTGGTACTAGCGGGGACCCAAGAGACCCAGTACTTC.

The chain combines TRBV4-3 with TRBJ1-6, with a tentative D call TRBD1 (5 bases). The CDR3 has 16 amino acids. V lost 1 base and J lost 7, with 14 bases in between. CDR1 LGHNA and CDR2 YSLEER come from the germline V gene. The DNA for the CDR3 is TGCGCCAGCAGCCAAGCGCCGGGGGGTGGGAATTCACCCCTCCACTTT. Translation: CASSQAPGGGNSPLHF.

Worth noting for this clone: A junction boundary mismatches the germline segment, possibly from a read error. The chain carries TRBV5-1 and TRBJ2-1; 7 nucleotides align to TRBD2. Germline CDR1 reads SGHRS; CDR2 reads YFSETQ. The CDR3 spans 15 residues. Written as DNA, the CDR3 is TGCGCCAGCAGCTTGAGTCTAGCGGCCTATAATGAGCAGTTCTTC. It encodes CASSLSLAAYNEQFF.

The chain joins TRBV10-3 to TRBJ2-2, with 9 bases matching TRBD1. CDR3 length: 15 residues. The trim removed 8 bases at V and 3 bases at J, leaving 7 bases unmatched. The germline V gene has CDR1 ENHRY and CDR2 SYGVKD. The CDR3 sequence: CAIHSGQGDTGELFF. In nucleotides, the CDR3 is TGTGCCATCCATTCGGGACAGGGAGACACCGGGGAGCTGTTTTTT.

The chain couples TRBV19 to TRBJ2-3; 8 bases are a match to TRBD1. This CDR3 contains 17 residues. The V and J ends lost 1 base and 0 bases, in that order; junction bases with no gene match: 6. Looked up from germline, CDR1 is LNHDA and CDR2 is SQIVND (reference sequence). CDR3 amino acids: CASSIVADRVSTDTQYF. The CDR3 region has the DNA TGTGCCAGTAGTATAGTCGCGGACAGGGTTAGCACAGATACGCAGTATTTT.